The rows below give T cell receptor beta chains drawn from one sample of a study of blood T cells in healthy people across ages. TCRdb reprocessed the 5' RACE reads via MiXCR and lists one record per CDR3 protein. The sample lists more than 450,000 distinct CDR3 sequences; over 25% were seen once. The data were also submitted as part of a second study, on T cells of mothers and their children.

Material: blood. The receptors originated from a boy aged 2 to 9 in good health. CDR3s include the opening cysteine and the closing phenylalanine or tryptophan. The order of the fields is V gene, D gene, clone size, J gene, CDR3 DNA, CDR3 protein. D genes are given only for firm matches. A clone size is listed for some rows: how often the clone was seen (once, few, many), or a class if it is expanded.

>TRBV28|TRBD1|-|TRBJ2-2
TGTGCCAGCGCCGGACAGGGGGCGACCGGGGAGCTGTTTTTT
CASAGQGATGELFF
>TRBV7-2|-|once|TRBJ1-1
TGTGCCAGCAGCGGCATCAGGAACACTGAAGCTTTCTTT
CASSGIRNTEAFF
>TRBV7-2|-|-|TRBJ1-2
TGTGCCAGCAGCTTATTGAGGGGACGGGGAATGGATCCGGGCTACACCTTC
CASSLLRGRGMDPGYTF
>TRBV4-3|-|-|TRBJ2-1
TGCGCCAGCAGCCAAGATGCGAACAATGAGCAGTTCTTC
CASSQDANNEQFF
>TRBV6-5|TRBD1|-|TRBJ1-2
TGTGCCAGCAGTTACTCCGGACAGGTTCACGGCTACACCTTC
CASSYSGQVHGYTF
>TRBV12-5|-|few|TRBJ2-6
TGTGCTAGTGGTTTTTATCGAGGGTCTGGGGCCAACGTCCTGACTTTC
CASGFYRGSGANVLTF
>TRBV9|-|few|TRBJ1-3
TGTGCCAGCAGCCCAGTTTCGGGAGACGGAAACACCATATATTTT
CASSPVSGDGNTIYF
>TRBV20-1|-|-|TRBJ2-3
TGCAGTGTTCAGGGGTCAGATACGCAGTATTTT
CSVQGSDTQYF
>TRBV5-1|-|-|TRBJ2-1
TGCGCCAGCAGCTTGGTCGTGGGTAATGAGCAGTTCTTC
CASSLVVGNEQFF
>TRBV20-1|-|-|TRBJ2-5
TGCAGTGCTAGAGATCCGACAACGCGAGAGACCCAGTACTTC
CSARDPTTRETQYF
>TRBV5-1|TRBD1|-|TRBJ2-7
TGCGCCAGCAGCTTAAGCCCCGGGACAGAGCCCTACGAGCAGTACTTC
CASSLSPGTEPYEQYF
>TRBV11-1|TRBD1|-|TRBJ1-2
TGTGCCAGCAGCCGACCGACAGGGATTAACTATGGCTACACCTTC
CASSRPTGINYGYTF
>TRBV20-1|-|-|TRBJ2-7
TGCAGTGCAACTCCCAACCCATCAGGCTACGAGCAGTACTTC
CSATPNPSGYEQYF
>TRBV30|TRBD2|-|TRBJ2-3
TGTGCCTGGGGGAGTAGCGGGGCAGATACGCAGTATTTT
CAWGSSGADTQYF
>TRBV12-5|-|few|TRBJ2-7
TGTGCTAGTGGACCCACCGGGGGACCCGTTTACTACGAGCAGTACTTC
CASGPTGGPVYYEQYF
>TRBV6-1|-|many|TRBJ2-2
TGTGCCACCAAATTCGGGGTGGACGCCGGGGAGCTGTTTTTT
CATKFGVDAGELFF
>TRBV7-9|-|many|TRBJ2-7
TGTGCCAGCAGCTTAGGGCCCTCTTCCTACGAGCAGTACTTC
CASSLGPSSYEQYF
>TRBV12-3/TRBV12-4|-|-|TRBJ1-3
TGTGCCAGCAGTTTCGGACAGGGAAACACCATATATTTT
CASSFGQGNTIYF
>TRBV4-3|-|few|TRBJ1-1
TGCGCCAGCAGCACCGGGACATGGAACACTGAAGCTTTCTTT
CASSTGTWNTEAFF
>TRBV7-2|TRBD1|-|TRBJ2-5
TGTGCCAGCAGCCTCGGGACAGGGGGTACGGAGACCCAGTACTTC
CASSLGTGGTETQYF
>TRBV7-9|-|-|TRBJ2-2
TGTGCCTACGCGGGGACCGGGGAGCTGTTTTTT
CAYAGTGELFF
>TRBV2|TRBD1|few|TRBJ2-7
TGTGCCAGCAGTGAAGGGTACGTAAGGACAGGTCCATCCTACGAGCAGTACTTC
CASSEGYVRTGPSYEQYF
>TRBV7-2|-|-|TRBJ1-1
TGTGCCAGCAGCCCTAGGGGGGGCACCTTGAACACTGAAGCTTTCTTT
CASSPRGGTLNTEAFF
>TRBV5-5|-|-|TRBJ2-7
TGTGCCAGCAGCTTGGTCGCTGGGAACTACGAGCAGTACTTC
CASSLVAGNYEQYF
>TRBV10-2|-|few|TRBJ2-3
TGCGCCAGCAGTGATGAGACAGATACGCAGTATTTT
CASSDETDTQYF
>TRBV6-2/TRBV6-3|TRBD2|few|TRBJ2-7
TGTGCCAGCGGGAGGGCCAGCGAGCAGTACTTC
CASGRASEQYF
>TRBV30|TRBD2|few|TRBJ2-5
TGTGCCTGGAGTGCACCGGGACTAGCCAAACGGGACTTC
CAWSAPGLAKRDF
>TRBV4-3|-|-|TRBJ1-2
TGCGCCAGCAGCCCCCGCGGGACGGAGTATGGCTACACCTTC
CASSPRGTEYGYTF
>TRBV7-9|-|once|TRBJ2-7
TGTGCCAGCAGCTTAGTTAGCGGATTTTACGAGCAGTACTTC
CASSLVSGFYEQYF
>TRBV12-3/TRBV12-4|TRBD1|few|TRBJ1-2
TGTGCCAGCAGTGGGGGACAGGCTGTCCGGGCTGGCTACACCTTC
CASSGGQAVRAGYTF
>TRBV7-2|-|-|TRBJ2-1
TGTGCCAGCAGCTCCTTGGGGGGGGCGTTCAATGAGCAGTTCTTC
CASSSLGGAFNEQFF
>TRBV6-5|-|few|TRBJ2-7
TGTGCCGGCAGTTACTCCTACACGCTACAGGGTAGGGAGCAGTACTTC
CAGSYSYTLQGREQYF
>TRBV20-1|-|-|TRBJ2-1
TGCAGTGCTAGCGATTTAGGGCAGGTCCCCTACAATGAGCAGTTCTTC
CSASDLGQVPYNEQFF
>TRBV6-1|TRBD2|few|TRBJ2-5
TGTGCCAGCAGTCCCGGGACTAGCGGGGGCCCCCTCCTCCAAGAGACCCAGTACTTC
CASSPGTSGGPLLQETQYF
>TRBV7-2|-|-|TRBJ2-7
TGTGTCAGCAGCTTAGAAGCAGGATACGAGCAGTACTTC
CVSSLEAGYEQYF
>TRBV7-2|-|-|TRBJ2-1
TGTGCCAGCAGTGGCGCGGTATACAATGAGCAGTTCTTC
CASSGAVYNEQFF
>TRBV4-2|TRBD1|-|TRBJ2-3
TGTGCCAGCAGCCCAGGGGGCGGGGAGTCAGATACGCAGTATTTT
CASSPGGGESDTQYF
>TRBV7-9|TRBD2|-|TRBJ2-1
TGTGCCAGCGCGGGACTAGCGGGACCCAATGAGCAGTTCTTC
CASAGLAGPNEQFF
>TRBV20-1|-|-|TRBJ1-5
TGCAGTGCTAGAGAGTGGTCAGGCAATCAGCCCCAGCATTTT
CSAREWSGNQPQHF
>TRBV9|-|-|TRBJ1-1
TGTGCCAGCAGCGTAAACCCAGGGTCCACTGAAGCTTTCTTT
CASSVNPGSTEAFF
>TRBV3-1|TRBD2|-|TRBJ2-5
TGTGCCAGCAGGGGGACTAGCGGGCCCCACCAAGAGACCCAGTACTTC
CASRGTSGPHQETQYF
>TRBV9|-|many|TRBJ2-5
TGTGCCAGCAGCTCCCGATTTCTCCCGCAAGAGACCCAGTACTTC
CASSSRFLPQETQYF
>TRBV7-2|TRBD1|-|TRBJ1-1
TGTGCCAGCAGCTTTGATTCCGCACAGGGGGCTGGCGCTGAAGCTTTCTTT
CASSFDSAQGAGAEAFF